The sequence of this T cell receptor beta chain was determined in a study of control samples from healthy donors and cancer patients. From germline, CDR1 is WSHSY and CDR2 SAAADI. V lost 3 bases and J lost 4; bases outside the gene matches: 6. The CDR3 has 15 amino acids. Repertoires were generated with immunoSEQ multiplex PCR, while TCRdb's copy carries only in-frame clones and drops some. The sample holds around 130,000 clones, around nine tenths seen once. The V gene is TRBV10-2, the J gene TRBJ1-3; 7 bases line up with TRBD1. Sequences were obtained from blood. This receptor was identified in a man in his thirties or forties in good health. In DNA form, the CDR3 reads TGCGCCAGCAGTGATTCAGACAGGGTCGGAAACACCATATATTTT. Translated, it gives CASSDSDRVGNTIYF.